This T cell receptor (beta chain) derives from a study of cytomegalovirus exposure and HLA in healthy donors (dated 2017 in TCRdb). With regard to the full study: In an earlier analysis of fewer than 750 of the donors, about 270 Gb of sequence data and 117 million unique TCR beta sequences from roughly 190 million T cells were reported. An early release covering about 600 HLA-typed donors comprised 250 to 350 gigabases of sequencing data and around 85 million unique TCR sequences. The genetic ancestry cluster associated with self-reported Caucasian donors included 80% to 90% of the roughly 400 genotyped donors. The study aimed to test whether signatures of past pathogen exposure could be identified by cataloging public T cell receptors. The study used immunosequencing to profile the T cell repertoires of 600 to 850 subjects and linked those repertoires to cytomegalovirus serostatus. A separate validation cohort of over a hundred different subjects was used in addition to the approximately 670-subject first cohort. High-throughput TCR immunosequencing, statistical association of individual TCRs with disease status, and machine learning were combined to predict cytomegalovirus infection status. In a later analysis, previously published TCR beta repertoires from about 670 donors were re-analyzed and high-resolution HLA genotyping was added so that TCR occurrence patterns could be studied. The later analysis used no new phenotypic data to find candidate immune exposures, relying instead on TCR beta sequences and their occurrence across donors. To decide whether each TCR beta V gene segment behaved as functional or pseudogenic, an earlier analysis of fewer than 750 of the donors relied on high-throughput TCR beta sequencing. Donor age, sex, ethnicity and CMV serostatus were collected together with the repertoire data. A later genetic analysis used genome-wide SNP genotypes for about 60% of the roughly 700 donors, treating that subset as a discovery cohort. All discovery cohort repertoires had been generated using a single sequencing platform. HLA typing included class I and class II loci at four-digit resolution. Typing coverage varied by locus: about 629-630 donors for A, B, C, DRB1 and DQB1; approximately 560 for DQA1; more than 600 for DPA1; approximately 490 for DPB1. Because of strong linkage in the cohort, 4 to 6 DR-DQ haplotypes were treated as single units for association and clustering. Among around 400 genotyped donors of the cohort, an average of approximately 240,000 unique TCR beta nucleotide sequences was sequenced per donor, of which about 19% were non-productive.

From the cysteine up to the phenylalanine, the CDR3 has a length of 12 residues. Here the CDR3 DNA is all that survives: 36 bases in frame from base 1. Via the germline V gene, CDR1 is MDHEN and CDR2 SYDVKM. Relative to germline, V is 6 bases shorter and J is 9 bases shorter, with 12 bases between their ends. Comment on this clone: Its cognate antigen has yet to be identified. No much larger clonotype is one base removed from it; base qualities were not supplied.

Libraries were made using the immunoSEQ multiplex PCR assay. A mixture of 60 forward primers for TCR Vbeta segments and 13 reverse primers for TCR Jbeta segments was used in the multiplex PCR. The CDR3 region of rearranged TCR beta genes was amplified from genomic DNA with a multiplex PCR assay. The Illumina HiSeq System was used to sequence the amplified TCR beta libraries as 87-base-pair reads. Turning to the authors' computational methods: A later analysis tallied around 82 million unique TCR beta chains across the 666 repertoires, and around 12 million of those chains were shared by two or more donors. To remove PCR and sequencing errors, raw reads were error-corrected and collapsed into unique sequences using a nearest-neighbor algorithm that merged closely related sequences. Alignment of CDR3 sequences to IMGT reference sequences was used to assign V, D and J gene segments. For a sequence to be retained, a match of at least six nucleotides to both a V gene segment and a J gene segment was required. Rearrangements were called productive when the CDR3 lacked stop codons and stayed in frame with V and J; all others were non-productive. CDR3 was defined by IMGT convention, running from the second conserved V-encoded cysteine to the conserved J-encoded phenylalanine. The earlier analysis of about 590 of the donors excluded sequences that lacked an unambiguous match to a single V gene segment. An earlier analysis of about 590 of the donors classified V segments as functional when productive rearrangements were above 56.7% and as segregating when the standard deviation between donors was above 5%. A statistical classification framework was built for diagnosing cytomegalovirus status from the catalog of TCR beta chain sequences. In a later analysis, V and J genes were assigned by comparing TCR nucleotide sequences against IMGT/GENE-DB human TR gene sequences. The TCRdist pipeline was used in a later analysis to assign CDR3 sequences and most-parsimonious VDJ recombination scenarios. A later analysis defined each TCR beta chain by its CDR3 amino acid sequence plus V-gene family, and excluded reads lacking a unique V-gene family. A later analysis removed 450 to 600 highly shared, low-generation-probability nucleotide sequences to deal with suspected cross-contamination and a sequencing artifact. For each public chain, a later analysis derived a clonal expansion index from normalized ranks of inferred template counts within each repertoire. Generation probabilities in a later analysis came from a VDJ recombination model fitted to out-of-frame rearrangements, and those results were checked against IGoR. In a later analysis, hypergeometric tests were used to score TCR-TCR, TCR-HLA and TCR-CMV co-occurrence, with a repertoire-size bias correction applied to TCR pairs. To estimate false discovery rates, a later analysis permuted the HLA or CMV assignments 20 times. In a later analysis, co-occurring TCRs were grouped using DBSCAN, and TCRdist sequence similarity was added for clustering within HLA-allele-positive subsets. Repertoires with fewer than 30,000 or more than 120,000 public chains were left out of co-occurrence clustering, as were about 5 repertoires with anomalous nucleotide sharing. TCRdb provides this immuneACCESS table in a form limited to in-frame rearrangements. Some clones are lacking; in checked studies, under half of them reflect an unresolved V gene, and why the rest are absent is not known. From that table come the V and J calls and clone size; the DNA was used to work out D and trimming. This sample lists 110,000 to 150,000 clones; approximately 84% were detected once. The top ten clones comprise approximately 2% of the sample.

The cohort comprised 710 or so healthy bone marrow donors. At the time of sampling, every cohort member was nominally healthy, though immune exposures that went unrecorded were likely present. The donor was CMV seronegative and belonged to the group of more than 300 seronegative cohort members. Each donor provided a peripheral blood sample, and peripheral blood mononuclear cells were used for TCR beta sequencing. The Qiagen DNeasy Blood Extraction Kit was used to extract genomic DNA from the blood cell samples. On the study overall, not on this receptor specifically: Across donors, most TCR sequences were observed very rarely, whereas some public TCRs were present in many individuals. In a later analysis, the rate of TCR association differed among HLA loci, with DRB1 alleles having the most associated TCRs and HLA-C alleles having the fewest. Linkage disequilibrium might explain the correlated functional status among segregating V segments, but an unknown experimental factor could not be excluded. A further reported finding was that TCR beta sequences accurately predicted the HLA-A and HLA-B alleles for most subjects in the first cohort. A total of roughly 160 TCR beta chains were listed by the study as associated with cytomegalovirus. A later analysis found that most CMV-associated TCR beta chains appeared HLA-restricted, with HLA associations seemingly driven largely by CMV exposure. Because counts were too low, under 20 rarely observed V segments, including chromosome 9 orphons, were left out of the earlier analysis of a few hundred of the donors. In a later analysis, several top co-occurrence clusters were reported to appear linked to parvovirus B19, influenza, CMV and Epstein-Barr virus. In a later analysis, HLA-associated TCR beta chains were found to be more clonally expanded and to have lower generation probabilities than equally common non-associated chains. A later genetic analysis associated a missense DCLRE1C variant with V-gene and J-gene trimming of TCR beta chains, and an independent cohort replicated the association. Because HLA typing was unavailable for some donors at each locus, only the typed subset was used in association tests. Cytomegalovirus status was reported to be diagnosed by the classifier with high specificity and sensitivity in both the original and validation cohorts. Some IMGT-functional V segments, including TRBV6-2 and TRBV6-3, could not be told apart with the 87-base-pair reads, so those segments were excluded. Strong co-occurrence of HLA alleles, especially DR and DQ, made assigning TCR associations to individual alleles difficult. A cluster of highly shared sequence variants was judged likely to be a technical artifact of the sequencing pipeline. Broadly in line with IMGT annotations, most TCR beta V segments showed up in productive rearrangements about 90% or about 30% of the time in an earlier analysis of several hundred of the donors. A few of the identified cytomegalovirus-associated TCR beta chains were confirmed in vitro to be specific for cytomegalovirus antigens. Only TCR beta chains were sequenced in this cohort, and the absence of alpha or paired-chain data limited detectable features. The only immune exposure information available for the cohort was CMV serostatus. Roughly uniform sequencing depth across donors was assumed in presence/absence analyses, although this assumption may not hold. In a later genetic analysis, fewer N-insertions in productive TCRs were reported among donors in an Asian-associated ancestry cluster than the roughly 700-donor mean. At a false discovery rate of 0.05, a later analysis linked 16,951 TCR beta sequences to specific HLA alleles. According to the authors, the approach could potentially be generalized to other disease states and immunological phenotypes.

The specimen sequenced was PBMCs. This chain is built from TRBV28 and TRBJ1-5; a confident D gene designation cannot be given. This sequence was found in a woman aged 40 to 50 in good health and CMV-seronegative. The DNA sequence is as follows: TGTGCCAGCAGCCTTATATCCTGGCCCCAGCATTTT. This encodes CASSLISWPQHF.